This T cell receptor beta chain was captured in a study of OX40 agonist ivuxolimab in advanced cancers. Study information: Age averaged around 58 years (range roughly 20 to 90), and roughly 80% were male.

This clone was recorded a few times. Its cognate antigen is unknown. The repertoire was sequenced with immunoSEQ multiplex PCR; TCRdb's copy has only in-frame clones and lacks some. The sample has around 64,000 clones, approximately 90% seen once. Germline CDR1 and CDR2: GTSNPN and SVGIG (reference sequence). Trimming left V 3 bases short and J 7 bases short, with 13 bases between. The CDR3 covers 13 residues. General study results and limits: Part of the nonresponder group also had normalized T-cell clonal expansion that was low. Not determined was the antigen specificity of the expanded peripheral T cells.

This clonotype originated in an adult with an advanced solid tumor such as melanoma, head and neck, liver or kidney cancer. This rearrangement joins TRBV30 to TRBJ1-5; no clear D. The input for sequencing was CD4+ or CD8+ T cells sorted from blood, taken in a trial of the OX40 agonist ivuxolimab. The CDR3 sequence is CAWSPSSSQPQHF. CDR3 nucleotides: TGTGCCTGGAGCCCCTCCAGTTCCCAGCCCCAGCATTTT.